This T cell receptor (beta chain) is from a study of monozygotic twins with inflammatory bowel disease. This CDR3 comprises 14 residues. Germline CDR1 and CDR2: MNHEY and SVGEGT. The study, taken as a whole, reports: Nothing supported a single strong signal or clonotype that was associated with IBD.

With regard to this clonotype: Its target is not known.

TCRdb reprocessed the 5' RACE reads, with one entry per CDR3 protein and no DNA. The sample table sets out around 410,000 distinct CDR3 sequences. The receptor was isolated from a human donor with ulcerative colitis or Crohn's disease, or a healthy co-twin of an affected twin (not recorded which). The V and J genes are TRBV6-2 or TRBV6-3 and TRBJ2-7; the TCRdb call, TRBD2, lacks DNA for checking. Sequencing used blood. The CDR3 here is CASSYPATRNEQYF.